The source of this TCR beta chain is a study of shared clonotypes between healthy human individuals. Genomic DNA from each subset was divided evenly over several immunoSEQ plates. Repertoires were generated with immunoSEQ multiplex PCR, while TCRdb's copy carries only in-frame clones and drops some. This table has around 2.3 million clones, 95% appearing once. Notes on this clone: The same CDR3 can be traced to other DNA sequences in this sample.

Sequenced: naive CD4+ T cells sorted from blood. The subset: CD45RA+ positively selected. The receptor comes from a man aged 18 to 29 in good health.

DNA for the CDR3: TGTGCCAGCAGCTCCCTGGGGACTGAAGCTTTCTTT. Translated, it gives CASSSLGTEAFF. The V call is TRBV6-5, the J call TRBJ1-1; no firm D call. There are 12 residues in the CDR3. CDR1 is MNHEY and CDR2 is SVGAGI in the germline V gene. The V end lost 6 bases, the J end lost 5 bases, and 10 bases lay between the germline ends.